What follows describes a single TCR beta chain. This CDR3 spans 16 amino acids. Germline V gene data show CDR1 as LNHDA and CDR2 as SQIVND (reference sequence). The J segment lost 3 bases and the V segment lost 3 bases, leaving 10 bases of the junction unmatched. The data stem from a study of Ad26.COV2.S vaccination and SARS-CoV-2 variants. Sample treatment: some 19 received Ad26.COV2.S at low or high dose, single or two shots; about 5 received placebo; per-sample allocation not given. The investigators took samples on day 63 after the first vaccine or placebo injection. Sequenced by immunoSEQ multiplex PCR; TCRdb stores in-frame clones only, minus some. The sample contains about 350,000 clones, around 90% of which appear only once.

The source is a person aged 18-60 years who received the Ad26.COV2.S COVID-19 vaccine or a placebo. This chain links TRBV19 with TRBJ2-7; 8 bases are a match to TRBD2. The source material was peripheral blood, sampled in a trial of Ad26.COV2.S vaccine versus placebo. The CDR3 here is CASSIIVRGANYEQYF. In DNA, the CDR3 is TGTGCCAGTAGTATTATTGTGCGGGGGGCCAACTACGAGCAGTACTTC.